The 4 T cell receptor beta chains below were found in one sample sequenced in a study of regulatory T cells in long-lasting Graves disease. Time point denoted: newly diagnosed GD, antithyroid drugs for less than 3 months. RNA isolated from PBMCs was used to make the TCR library. Both iRepertoire HTBI primers and Arm-PCR of CDR3 regions were used to build the TCR beta libraries. TCRdb used MiXCR to reprocess the multiplex PCR reads, holding one entry per CDR3 protein. This table has roughly 500,000 distinct CDR3 sequences, less than 15% appearing once. These data were also reused for a study on T cells in Graves' hyperthyroidism and ophthalmopathy.

This material consisted of peripheral blood mononuclear cells (PBMCs), taken at new diagnosis, from a patient treated with antithyroid drugs. All receptors come from a woman in her fifties or sixties with Graves disease.

J is TRBJ2-1 and V is TRBV14, with TRBD2 identical over 8 bases. V was clipped by 1 base and J by 10 bases; unmatched bases: 6. CDR1 and CDR2 from the germline V gene are SGHDN and FVKESK. The CDR3 is 14 residues long. Written as DNA, the CDR3 is TGTGCCAGCAGCCAAGTCGGCGGGGGGACAGAGCAGTTCTTC. It is translated as CASSQVGGGTEQFF.

The chain joins TRBV5-1 to TRBJ2-5; tentative D call: TRBD2 (5 bases). Deletions cut 0 bases from V and 4 bases from J, with 10 bases between. Germline-derived CDR1 and CDR2 are SGHRS and YFSETQ. The CDR3 length is 14 residues. The CDR3 here is CASSLGGSTETQYF. CDR3 DNA: TGCGCCAGCAGCTTGGGAGGGAGTACAGAGACCCAGTACTTC.

The rearrangement joins TRBV19 to TRBJ2-7, with TRBD1 identical over 11 bases. Germline V gene lookup returns CDR1 LNHDA and CDR2 SQIVND (reference sequence). The CDR3 extends over 14 amino acids. J lost 6 bases, V lost 2 bases, and 3 bases had no gene match. The CDR3: CASSIRTGGAEQYF. The CDR3 nucleotides read TGTGCCAGTAGTATAAGGACAGGGGGCGCCGAGCAGTACTTC.

This clonotype was observed a few times. J is TRBJ2-1 and V is TRBV7-3; 9 bases agree with TRBD2. V lost 4 bases, J lost 5 bases, and 3 bases stayed unmatched. The CDR3 extends over 14 amino acids. Germline CDR1 SGHTA, CDR2 FQGTGA. The CDR3 nucleotides are TGTGCCAGCAGCTCGACTAGCGGCAACAATGAGCAGTTCTTC. Translating it yields CASSSTSGNNEQFF.